This T cell receptor (beta chain) came from a study of T cells after yellow fever vaccination. Study results and caveats: Abundant contaminating clonotypes from the bulk population could appear in FACS-sorted repertoires.

This clonotype was observed many times. What it binds is not known. Trimming removed 9 bases from V and 7 bases from J; junction bases left unmatched: 10. This CDR3 has 13 residues. The V gene's germline CDR1 is MNHNY and CDR2 SVGAGI (reference sequence). TCRdb recomputed calls from the 5' RACE reads with MiXCR, one row per CDR3 protein. The repertoire holds over 150,000 distinct CDR3 sequences, with 6% to 7.5% as singletons. The TCR was taken from a man in his late teens or twenties who received the YFV17D yellow fever vaccine. The chain links TRBV6-6 to TRBJ2-7, with 9 positions matching TRBD1. This specimen was CD4+ T cells sorted from PBMCs, taken 4 to 5 days after the first yellow fever vaccination. CDR3 amino acids: CASSGQGFREQYV. For the CDR3, the DNA is TGTGCCAGTTCTGGACAGGGGTTTAGGGAGCAGTACGTC.